This T cell receptor beta chain stems from a study of cytomegalovirus exposure and HLA in healthy donors. PCR amplification relied on 60 Vbeta primers (plus 13 Jbeta primers). TCRdb keeps only in-frame clones here, not all; method: immunoSEQ multiplex PCR. The sample includes roughly 100,000 clones, about 77% of them seen just once. Germline CDR1 reads SGHNT; CDR2 reads YYREEE (reference sequence). With 4 bases removed from V and 8 bases from J, the gap between germline ends came to 18 bases. This CDR3 contains 14 residues. Material: PBMCs. This clonotype originated in a woman in her forties in good health and CMV-seronegative. The V call is TRBV5-4, the J call TRBJ1-2, with D uncertain. The CDR3 nucleotides read TGTGCCAGCAGCCTGGACCGGGGAAATTTGGGCTACACCTTC. Translation gives CASSLDRGNLGYTF.